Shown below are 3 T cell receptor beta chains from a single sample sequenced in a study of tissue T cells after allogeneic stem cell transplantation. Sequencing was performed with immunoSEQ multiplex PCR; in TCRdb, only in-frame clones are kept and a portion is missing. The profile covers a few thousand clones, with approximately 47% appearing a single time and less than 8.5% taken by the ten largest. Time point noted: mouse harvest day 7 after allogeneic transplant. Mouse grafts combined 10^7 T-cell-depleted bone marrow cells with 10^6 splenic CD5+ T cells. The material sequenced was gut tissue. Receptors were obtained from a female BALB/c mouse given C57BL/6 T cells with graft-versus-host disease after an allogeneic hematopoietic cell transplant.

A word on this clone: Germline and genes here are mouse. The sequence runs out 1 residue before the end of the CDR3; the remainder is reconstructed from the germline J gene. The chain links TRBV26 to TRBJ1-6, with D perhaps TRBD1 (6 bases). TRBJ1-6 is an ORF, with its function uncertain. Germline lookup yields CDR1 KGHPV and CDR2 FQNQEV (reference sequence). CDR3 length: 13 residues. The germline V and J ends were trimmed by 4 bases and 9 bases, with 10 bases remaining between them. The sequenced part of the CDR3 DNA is TGTGCCAGCAGTCCGGGGGGGGCTTCGCCCCTCTAC. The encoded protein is CASSPGGASPLY. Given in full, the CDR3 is CASSPGGASPLYF.

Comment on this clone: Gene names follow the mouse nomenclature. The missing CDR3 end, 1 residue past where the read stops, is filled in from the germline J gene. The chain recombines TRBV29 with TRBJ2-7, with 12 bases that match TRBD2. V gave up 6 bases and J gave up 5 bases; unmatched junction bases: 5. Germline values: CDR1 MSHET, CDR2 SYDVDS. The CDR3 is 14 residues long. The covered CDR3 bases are TGTGCTAGCAGACCGGGACTGGGGGGCGATGAACAGTAC. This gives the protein CASRPGLGGDEQY. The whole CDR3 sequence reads CASRPGLGGDEQYF.

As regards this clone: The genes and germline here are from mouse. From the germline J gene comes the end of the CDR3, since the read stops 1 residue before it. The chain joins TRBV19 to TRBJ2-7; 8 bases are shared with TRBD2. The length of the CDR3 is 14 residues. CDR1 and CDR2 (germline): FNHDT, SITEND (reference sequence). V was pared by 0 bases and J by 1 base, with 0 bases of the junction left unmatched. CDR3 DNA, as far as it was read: TGTGCCAGCAGTATAGTGGGGGGGTCCTATGAACAGTAC. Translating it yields CASSIVGGSYEQY. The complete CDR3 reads CASSIVGGSYEQYF.